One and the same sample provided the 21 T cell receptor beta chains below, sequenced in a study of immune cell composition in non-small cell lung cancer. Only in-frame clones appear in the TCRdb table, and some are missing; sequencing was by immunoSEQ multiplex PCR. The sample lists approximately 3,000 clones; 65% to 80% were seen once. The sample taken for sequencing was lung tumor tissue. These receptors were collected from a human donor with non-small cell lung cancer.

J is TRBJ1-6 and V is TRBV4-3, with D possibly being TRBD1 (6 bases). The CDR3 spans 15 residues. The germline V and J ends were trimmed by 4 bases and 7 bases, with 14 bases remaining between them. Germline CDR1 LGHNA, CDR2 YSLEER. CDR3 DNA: TGCGCCAGCAGCCTCGAGGGGGACCTCAATTCACCCCTCCACTTT. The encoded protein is CASSLEGDLNSPLHF.

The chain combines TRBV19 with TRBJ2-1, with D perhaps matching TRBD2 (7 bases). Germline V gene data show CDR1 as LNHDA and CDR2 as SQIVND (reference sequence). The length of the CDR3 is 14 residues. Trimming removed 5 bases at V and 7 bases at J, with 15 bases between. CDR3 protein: CASSHLGGLNEQFF. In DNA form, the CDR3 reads TGTGCCAGTAGTCACCTGGGGGGGCTGAATGAGCAGTTCTTC.

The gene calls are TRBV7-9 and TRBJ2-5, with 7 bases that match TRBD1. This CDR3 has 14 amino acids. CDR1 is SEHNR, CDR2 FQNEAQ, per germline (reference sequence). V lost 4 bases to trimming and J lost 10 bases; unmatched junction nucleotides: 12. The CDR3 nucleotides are TGTGCCAGCAGCTCTGGGACAGCCAAGAGGGGCCAGTACTTC. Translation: CASSSGTAKRGQYF.

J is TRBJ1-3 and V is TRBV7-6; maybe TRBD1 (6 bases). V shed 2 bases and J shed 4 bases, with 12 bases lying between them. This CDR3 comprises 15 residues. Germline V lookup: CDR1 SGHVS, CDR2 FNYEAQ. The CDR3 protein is CASSLSGGGGNTIYF. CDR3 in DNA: TGTGCCAGCAGCTTAAGCGGGGGCGGCGGAAACACCATATATTTT.

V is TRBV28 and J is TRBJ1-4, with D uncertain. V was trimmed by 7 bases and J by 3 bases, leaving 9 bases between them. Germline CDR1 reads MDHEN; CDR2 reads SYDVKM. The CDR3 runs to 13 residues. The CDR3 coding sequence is TGTGCCAGCACCACACCCCCTAATGAAAAACTGTTTTTT. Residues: CASTTPPNEKLFF.

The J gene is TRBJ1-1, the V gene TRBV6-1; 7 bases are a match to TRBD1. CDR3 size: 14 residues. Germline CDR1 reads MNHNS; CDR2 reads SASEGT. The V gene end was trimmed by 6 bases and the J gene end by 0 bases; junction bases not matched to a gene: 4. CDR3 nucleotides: TGTGCCAGCAGGGGCGGGACAGTGAACACTGAAGCTTTCTTT. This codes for CASRGGTVNTEAFF.

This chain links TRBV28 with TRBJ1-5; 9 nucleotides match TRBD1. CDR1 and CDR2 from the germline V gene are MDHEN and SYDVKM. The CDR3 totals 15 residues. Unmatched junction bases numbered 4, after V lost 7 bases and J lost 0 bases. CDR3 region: CASTRQGGSNQPQHF. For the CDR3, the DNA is TGTGCCAGCACCCGACAGGGGGGTAGCAATCAGCCCCAGCATTTT.

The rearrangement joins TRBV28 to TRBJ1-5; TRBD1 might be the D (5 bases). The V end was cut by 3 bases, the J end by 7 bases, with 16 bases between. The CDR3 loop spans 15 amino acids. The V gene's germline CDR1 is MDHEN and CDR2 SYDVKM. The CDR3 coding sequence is TGTGCCAGCAGTTTTGGGATTTTTGGGGCCCAGCCCCAGCATTTT. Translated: CASSFGIFGAQPQHF.

In DNA form, the CDR3 reads TGTGCCAGCAGCCCCCAATCAGGTGGCTACAATGAGCAGTTCTTC. Translation gives CASSPQSGGYNEQFF. J is TRBJ2-1 and V is TRBV6-4, with D unresolved. CDR1 is MRHNA, CDR2 SNTAGT, per germline. The CDR3 consists of 15 residues. V lost 6 bases and J lost 3, with 15 bases in between.

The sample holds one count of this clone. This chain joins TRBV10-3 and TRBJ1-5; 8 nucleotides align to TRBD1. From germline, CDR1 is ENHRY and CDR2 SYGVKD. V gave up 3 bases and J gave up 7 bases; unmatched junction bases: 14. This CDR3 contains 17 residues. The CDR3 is CAISDPGAGGAGQPQHF. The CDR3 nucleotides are TGTGCCATCAGTGACCCAGGGGCAGGGGGCGCCGGACAGCCCCAGCATTTT.

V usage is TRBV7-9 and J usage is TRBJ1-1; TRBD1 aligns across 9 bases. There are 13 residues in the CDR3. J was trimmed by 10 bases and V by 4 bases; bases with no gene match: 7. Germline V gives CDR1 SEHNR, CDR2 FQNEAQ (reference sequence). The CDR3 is CASSYGTGSGAFF. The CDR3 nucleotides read TGTGCCAGCAGCTATGGGACAGGGAGTGGAGCTTTCTTT.

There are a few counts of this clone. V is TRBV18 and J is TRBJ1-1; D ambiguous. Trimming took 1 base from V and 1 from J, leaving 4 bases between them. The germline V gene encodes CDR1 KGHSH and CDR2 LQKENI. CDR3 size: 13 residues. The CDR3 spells CASSPLRNTEAFF. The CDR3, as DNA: TGTGCCAGCTCACCACTGCGGAACACTGAAGCTTTCTTT.

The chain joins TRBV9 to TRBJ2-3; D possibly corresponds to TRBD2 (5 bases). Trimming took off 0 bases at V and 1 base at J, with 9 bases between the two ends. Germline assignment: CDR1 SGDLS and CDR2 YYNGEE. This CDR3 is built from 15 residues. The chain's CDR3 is CASSVESGGTDTQYF. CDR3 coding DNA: TGTGCCAGCAGCGTAGAGTCCGGGGGCACAGATACGCAGTATTTT.

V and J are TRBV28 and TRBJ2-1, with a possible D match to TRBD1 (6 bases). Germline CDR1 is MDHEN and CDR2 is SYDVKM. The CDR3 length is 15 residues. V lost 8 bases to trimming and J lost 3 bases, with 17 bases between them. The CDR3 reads CASRVFSDSYNEQFF. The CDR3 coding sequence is TGTGCCAGCCGAGTTTTCTCGGACAGCTACAATGAGCAGTTCTTC. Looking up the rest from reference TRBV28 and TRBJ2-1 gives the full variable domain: DVKVTQSSRYLVKRTGEKVFLECVQDMDHENMFWYRQDPGLGLRLIYFSYDVKMKEKGDIPEGYSVSREKKERFSLILESASTNQTSMYLCASRVFSDSYNEQFFGPGTRLTVL.

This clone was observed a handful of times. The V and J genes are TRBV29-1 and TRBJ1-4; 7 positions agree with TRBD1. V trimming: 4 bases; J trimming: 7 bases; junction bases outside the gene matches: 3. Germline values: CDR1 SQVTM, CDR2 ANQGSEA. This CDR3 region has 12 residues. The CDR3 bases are TGCAGCGTTGGTGAGGGGGCTGAAAAACTGTTTTTT. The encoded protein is CSVGEGAEKLFF.

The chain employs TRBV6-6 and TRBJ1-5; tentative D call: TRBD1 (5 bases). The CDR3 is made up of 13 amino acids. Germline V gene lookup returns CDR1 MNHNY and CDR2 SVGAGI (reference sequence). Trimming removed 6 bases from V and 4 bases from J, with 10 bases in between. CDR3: CASRSRVNQPQHF. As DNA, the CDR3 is TGTGCCAGCAGGTCCAGGGTAAATCAGCCCCAGCATTTT.

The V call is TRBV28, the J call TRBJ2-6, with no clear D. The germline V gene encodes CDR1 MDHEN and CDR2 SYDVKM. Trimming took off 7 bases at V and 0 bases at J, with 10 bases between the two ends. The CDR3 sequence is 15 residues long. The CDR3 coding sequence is TGTGCCAGCACAACCTCGGGCTCTGGGGCCAACGTCCTGACTTTC. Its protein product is CASTTSGSGANVLTF.

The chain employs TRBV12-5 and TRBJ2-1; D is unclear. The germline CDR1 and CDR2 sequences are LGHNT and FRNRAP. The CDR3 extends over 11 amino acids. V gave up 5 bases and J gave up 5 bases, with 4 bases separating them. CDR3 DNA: TGTGCTAGTGGTCTACACAATGAGCAGTTCTTC. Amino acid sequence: CASGLHNEQFF.

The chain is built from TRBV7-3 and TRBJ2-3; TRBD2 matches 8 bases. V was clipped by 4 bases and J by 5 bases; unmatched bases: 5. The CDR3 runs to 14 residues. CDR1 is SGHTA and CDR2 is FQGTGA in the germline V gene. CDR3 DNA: TGTGCCAGCAGCTCCTCGGGAGGGAAAGATACGCAGTATTTT. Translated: CASSSSGGKDTQYF.

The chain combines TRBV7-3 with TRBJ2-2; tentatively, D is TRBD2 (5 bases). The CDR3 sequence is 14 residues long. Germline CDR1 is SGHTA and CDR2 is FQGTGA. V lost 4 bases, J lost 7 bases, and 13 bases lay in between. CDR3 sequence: CASSSSRGSGELFF. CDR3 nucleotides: TGTGCCAGCAGCTCGAGCAGAGGGAGCGGGGAGCTGTTTTTT.

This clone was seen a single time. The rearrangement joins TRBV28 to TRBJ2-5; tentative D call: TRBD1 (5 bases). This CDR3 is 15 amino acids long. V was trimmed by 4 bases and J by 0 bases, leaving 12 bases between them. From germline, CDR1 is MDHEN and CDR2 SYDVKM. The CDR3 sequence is CASSSSGLYQETQYF. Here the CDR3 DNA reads TGTGCCAGCAGTTCGTCAGGGTTGTACCAAGAGACCCAGTACTTC.